This passage covers 29 T cell receptor beta chains from one sample sequenced in a study of OX40 agonist ivuxolimab in advanced cancers. This table comes from immunoSEQ multiplex PCR, and its TCRdb copy is limited to in-frame clones, with some not included. Of some 94,000 clones listed, around nine tenths were seen once; the top ten hold about 0.87%. This specimen consisted of CD4+ or CD8+ T cells sorted from blood, obtained in a trial of the OX40 agonist ivuxolimab. These receptors were obtained from an adult with an advanced solid tumor such as melanoma, head and neck, liver or kidney cancer.

The CDR3 region is CASSSRGLTGYTF. CDR3 bases: TGTGCCAGCAGCTCGAGGGGGCTAACGGGCTACACCTTC. The J gene is TRBJ1-2, the V gene TRBV11-2, with 7 nucleotides matching TRBD1. CDR3 length: 13 residues. Germline V gene lookup returns CDR1 SGHAT and CDR2 FQNNGV. After removal of 4 bases from V and 8 bases from J, the junction contained 7 bases not matched to a gene.

CDR3 DNA: TGTGCCAGTAGTATAGCCGACGAAGTAGGGACCTACGAGCAGTACTTC. Translated: CASSIADEVGTYEQYF. The V call is TRBV19, the J call TRBJ2-7; D gene unclear. This CDR3 contains 16 residues. V gave up 1 base and J gave up 2 bases, with 15 bases separating them. Per germline, CDR1 LNHDA and CDR2 SQIVND (reference sequence).

This clone was found once. The chain is built from TRBV6-6 and TRBJ1-4; unclear D gene. V lost 5 bases, J lost 4 bases, and 14 bases lay in between. CDR3 length: 15 residues. Germline lookup yields CDR1 MNHNY and CDR2 SVGAGI (reference sequence). CDR3 loop: CASSPRTADNEKLFF. The CDR3 coding sequence is TGTGCCAGCAGTCCCCGGACGGCCGATAATGAAAAACTGTTTTTT.

J is TRBJ2-2 and V is TRBV7-3; 7 nucleotides match TRBD1. CDR3 length equals 15 residues. Trimming took 5 bases from V and 0 from J; bases not matched to a gene: 3. Per the germline V gene, CDR1 is SGHTA and CDR2 is FQGTGA. This CDR3 is CASSRDSSNTGELFF. The CDR3 DNA reads as TGTGCCAGCAGCCGGGACAGCTCGAACACCGGGGAGCTGTTTTTT.

The rearrangement joins TRBV27 to TRBJ2-3; tentative D call: TRBD2 (6 bases). Germline V gives CDR1 MNHEY, CDR2 SMNVEV (reference sequence). CDR3 size: 16 residues. V lost 7 bases and J 2 bases, leaving 19 bases between the germline ends. The CDR3 sequence is CASTPLGEDFTDTQYF. CDR3 nucleotides: TGTGCCAGCACCCCCTTGGGGGAGGATTTCACAGATACGCAGTATTTT.

The rearrangement uses TRBV19 and TRBJ2-3; 15 nucleotides match TRBD2. The CDR3 totals 17 residues. The J segment lost 6 bases and the V segment lost 6 bases, leaving 10 bases of the junction unmatched. CDR1 LNHDA and CDR2 SQIVND come from the germline V gene (reference sequence). The CDR3 sequence: CASSPGLAGGRRDTQYF. Written as DNA, the CDR3 is TGTGCCAGTAGCCCCGGACTAGCGGGAGGGAGGAGGGATACGCAGTATTTT.

This clone was counted once. This rearrangement joins TRBV7-9 to TRBJ2-3; no clear D gene. V lost 5 bases and J lost 2, with 2 bases in between. This CDR3 region has 11 residues. The germline gives CDR1 SEHNR, CDR2 FQNEAQ (reference sequence). The CDR3 loop is CASSDTDTQYF. The CDR3 nucleotides read TGTGCCAGCAGCGACACAGATACGCAGTATTTT. The complete variable domain, with remaining parts taken from reference TRBV7-9 and TRBJ2-3, reads DTGVSQNPRHKITKRGQNVTFRCDPISEHNRLYWYRQTLGQGPEFLTYFQNEAQLEKSRLLSDRFSAERPKGSFSTLEIQRTEQGDSAMYLCASSDTDTQYFGPGTRLTVL.

The chain uses TRBV7-6 and TRBJ2-5; D is uncertain. The V and J ends lost 5 bases and 3 bases respectively, with 10 bases between them. In germline, CDR1 is SGHVS, CDR2 FNYEAQ. This CDR3 contains 13 residues. The CDR3 DNA reads TGTGCCAGCAGCCCTCGAAGGGAAGAGACCCAGTACTTC. Translated, it gives CASSPRREETQYF. Using reference TRBV7-6 and TRBJ2-5 for the parts outside the CDR3, the full variable domain is GAGVSQSPRYKVTKRGQDVALRCDPISGHVSLYWYRQALGQGPEFLTYFNYEAQQDKSGLPNDRFSAERPEGSISTLTIQRTEQRDSAMYRCASSPRREETQYFGPGTRLLVL.

This clone appeared once. The genes are TRBV6-1 and TRBJ1-6; D perhaps matches TRBD1 (5 bases). Deletions cut 3 bases from V and 10 bases from J, with 7 bases between. The germline V gene encodes CDR1 MNHNS and CDR2 SASEGT. The CDR3 has 12 amino acids. The CDR3 nucleotides are TGTGCCAGCAGTGACAGGGTATCACCCCTCCACTTT. It is translated as CASSDRVSPLHF.

The J gene is TRBJ2-7, the V gene TRBV5-4; 8 bases line up with TRBD1. The junction had 7 bases not matched to a gene; V was cut back by 3 bases and J by 2 bases. This CDR3 comprises 15 residues. CDR1 and CDR2 from the germline V gene are SGHNT and YYREEE (reference sequence). This chain's CDR3 is CASSSAGGSPYEQYF. As DNA, the CDR3 is TGTGCCAGCAGCTCCGCAGGGGGCTCCCCCTACGAGCAGTACTTC.

This sequence joins TRBV7-9 and TRBJ2-1; 12 bases map to TRBD2. CDR3 size: 15 residues. The junction had 4 bases not matched to a gene; V was cut back by 1 base and J by 9 bases. Germline CDR1 reads SEHNR; CDR2 reads FQNEAQ (reference sequence). The CDR3 loop is CASSLGTSGTGEQFF. In nucleotides, the CDR3 is TGTGCCAGCAGCTTAGGGACTAGCGGGACGGGTGAGCAGTTCTTC.

The chain combines TRBV11-2 with TRBJ1-1; D is undetermined. CDR1 SGHAT and CDR2 FQNNGV come from the germline V gene. Trimming pared 3 bases from V and 1 base from J, leaving 6 bases between. The CDR3 runs 13 residues. DNA of the CDR3: TGTGCCAGCAGCTTTCAAGGGAACACTGAAGCTTTCTTT. Its translation: CASSFQGNTEAFF. The full variable domain, completed using reference TRBV11-2 and TRBJ1-1, is EAGVAQSPRYKIIEKRQSVAFWCNPISGHATLYWYQQILGQGPKLLIQFQNNGVVDDSQLPKDRFSAERLKGVDSTLKIQPAKLEDSAVYLCASSFQGNTEAFFGQGTRLTVV.

The rearrangement uses TRBV9 and TRBJ1-2; D is uncertain. The CDR3 contains 14 residues. Germline lookup yields CDR1 SGDLS and CDR2 YYNGEE. The V and J ends lost 4 bases and 8 bases respectively, with 18 bases between them. CDR3 in amino acids: CASSLTQGLSGYTF. In DNA, the CDR3 is TGTGCCAGCAGCCTAACGCAAGGACTTTCCGGCTACACCTTC.

The CDR3 DNA reads as TGTGCCAGCAGTTTAACGGCTAGCGGGAGGACAGATACGCAGTATTTT. Residues: CASSLTASGRTDTQYF. The chain couples TRBV27 to TRBJ2-3, with 11 bases matching TRBD2. The CDR3 loop spans 16 amino acids. Germline values: CDR1 MNHEY, CDR2 SMNVEV (reference sequence). V was pared by 2 bases and J by 3 bases, with 4 bases of the junction left unmatched.

This chain joins TRBV7-3 and TRBJ2-1; 7 nucleotides align to TRBD2. Trimming cost V 1 base and J 4 bases; bases outside gene matches: 7. CDR1 is SGHTA and CDR2 is FQGTGA in the germline V gene. The CDR3 runs 16 residues. The CDR3 bases are TGTGCCAGCAGCTTAAATCCTAGCGGAACATACAATGAGCAGTTCTTC. This encodes CASSLNPSGTYNEQFF.

The rearrangement joins TRBV7-9 to TRBJ1-5; no firm D call. Germline CDR1 is SEHNR and CDR2 is FQNEAQ (reference sequence). Trimming took off 1 base at V and 0 bases at J, with 13 bases between the two ends. The CDR3 contains 17 residues. CDR3 residues: CASSLGSTPVSNQPQHF. For the CDR3, the DNA is TGTGCCAGCAGCTTAGGTTCGACACCGGTTAGCAATCAGCCCCAGCATTTT.

This chain links TRBV14 with TRBJ2-5; D not certain. The CDR3 runs to 11 residues. CDR1 SGHDN and CDR2 FVKESK come from the germline V gene. V lost 4 bases and J 5 bases, leaving 5 bases between the germline ends. CDR3 residues: CASSPGETQYF. The CDR3 DNA is TGTGCCAGCAGCCCCGGGGAGACCCAGTACTTC.

The rearrangement joins TRBV7-8 to TRBJ2-7; D perhaps matches TRBD2 (6 bases). The CDR3 has 15 residues. Germline V CDR1 and CDR2: SGHVS, FQNEAQ. With 5 bases removed from V and 6 bases from J, the gap between germline ends came to 20 bases. The CDR3: CASSLPLDGGGEQYF. CDR3 DNA sequence: TGTGCCAGCAGCCTCCCGCTAGACGGGGGAGGCGAGCAGTACTTC.

The chain employs TRBV5-1 and TRBJ2-7; D is perhaps TRBD2 (6 bases). Trimming stripped 4 bases from V and 4 bases from J, with 15 bases between. Germline V gene sequence: CDR1 SGHRS, CDR2 YFSETQ. The CDR3 runs to 14 residues. The CDR3 is CASSPGRGLYEQYF. In nucleotides, the CDR3 is TGCGCCAGCAGCCCGGGCCGGGGGTTGTACGAGCAGTACTTC.

The chain combines TRBV5-4 with TRBJ2-5, with 12 bases matching TRBD2. Germline V gene sequence: CDR1 SGHNT, CDR2 YYREEE (reference sequence). J was trimmed by 3 bases and V by 0 bases; bases with no gene match: 6. The CDR3 contains 17 residues. CDR3 bases: TGTGCCAGCAGCTTGGGGTTTGCTAGCGGGAGGGAAGAGACCCAGTACTTC. Protein product: CASSLGFASGREETQYF.

CDR3 residues: CASSLGTGGDTQYF. The CDR3 DNA reads TGCGCCAGCAGCTTAGGGACAGGGGGTGATACGCAGTATTTT. This chain links TRBV5-1 with TRBJ2-3, with 11 bases matching TRBD1. CDR3 length: 14 amino acids. In germline, CDR1 is SGHRS, CDR2 YFSETQ. After removal of 2 bases from V and 6 bases from J, the junction contained 2 bases not matched to a gene.

On this clone: In the same sample, other DNA sequences code for this CDR3. The chain carries TRBV30 and TRBJ2-7, with D perhaps matching TRBD1 (5 bases). This CDR3 is built from 12 residues. Trimming removed 1 base from V and 4 bases from J, with 8 bases in between. CDR1 GTSNPN and CDR2 SVGIG come from the germline V gene (reference sequence). The CDR3 sequence is CAWSGTGYEQYF. DNA for the CDR3: TGTGCCTGGAGTGGTACAGGTTACGAGCAGTACTTC.

V gene TRBV7-2 combines with J gene TRBJ1-5; D is undetermined. V was clipped by 6 bases and J by 0 bases, with 9 bases between them. This CDR3 is built from 14 residues. The germline CDR1 and CDR2 sequences are SGHTA and FQGNSA. The CDR3 DNA sequence: TGTGCCAGCAGTGGAGTTAGTAGCAATCAGCCCCAGCATTTT. Translation: CASSGVSSNQPQHF.

The chain combines TRBV21-1 with TRBJ2-7; the D call in the table, TRBD1, was not verified against the DNA. TRBV21-1 is noted as a pseudogene. The CDR3 consists of 13 residues. The CDR3 DNA follows: TGTGCCAGCTCCCTTAGACAGGGGTGCGAGCAGTACTTC. Encoded protein: CASSLRQGCEQYF.

The V gene is TRBV5-1, the J gene TRBJ1-2; TRBD1 is a possible D gene (5 bases). V lost 4 bases, J lost 3 bases, and 16 bases lay in between. This CDR3 has 15 amino acids. Germline-derived CDR1 and CDR2 are SGHRS and YFSETQ. In DNA form, the CDR3 reads TGCGCCAGCAGCCTTACTACAGGAGACCACTATGGCTACACCTTC. It yields the protein CASSLTTGDHYGYTF.

The chain is built from TRBV15 and TRBJ1-3; maybe TRBD1 (5 bases). The CDR3 consists of 16 residues. V lost 0 bases to trimming and J lost 3 bases, with 12 bases between them. Germline V gene sequence: CDR1 LNHNV, CDR2 YYDKDF (reference sequence). The CDR3 sequence: CATSRDVGAGGNTIYF. The CDR3 region has the DNA TGTGCCACCAGCAGAGATGTAGGGGCGGGTGGAAACACCATATATTTT.

A single count supports this clone. The chain employs TRBV7-2 and TRBJ1-1; D is ambiguous. The CDR3 is 13 residues long. Trimming removed 1 base from V and 6 bases from J, with 9 bases in between. Germline lookup yields CDR1 SGHTA and CDR2 FQGNSA. CDR3 amino acids: CASSLGRRSEAFF. CDR3 nucleotide sequence: TGTGCCAGCAGCTTAGGTCGCCGCTCTGAAGCTTTCTTT.

As for this clone: Other nucleotide sequences from this sample produce the same CDR3. The chain recombines TRBV11-3 with TRBJ2-5, with D unresolved. CDR3 length: 11 residues. Trimming took 3 bases from V and 4 from J, leaving 3 bases between them. Germline CDR1 reads SGHNT; CDR2 reads YENEEA. CDR3 protein: CASSFRETQYF. Here the CDR3 DNA reads TGTGCCAGCAGCTTTAGAGAGACCCAGTACTTC.

This chain joins TRBV5-4 and TRBJ2-5; possibly TRBD2 for D (5 bases). The J call could be wrong; TRBJ2-7 is a better fit for the DNA end. The CDR3 is 15 amino acids. The germline gives CDR1 SGHNT, CDR2 YYREEE (reference sequence). The chain's CDR3 is CASSFALDLAYEQYF. For the CDR3, the DNA is TGTGCCAGCAGCTTTGCCCTGGACTTGGCATACGAGCAGTACTTC.